The 8 T cell receptor beta chains given below trace back to one sample, sequenced in a study of T cell changes during pregnancy in multiple sclerosis. Produced via immunoSEQ multiplex PCR; TCRdb's table is partial and in-frame only. This sample has tens of thousands of clones, with more than 80% found just once. Sequenced here: CD4+ T cells from peripheral blood mononuclear cells, sampled before pregnancy. These receptors all come from a female donor with multiple sclerosis, enrolled in a pregnancy study.

The chain joins TRBV7-2 to TRBJ1-1, with 8 positions matching TRBD1. Germline V lookup: CDR1 SGHTA, CDR2 FQGNSA. The CDR3 has 13 residues. V shed 5 bases and J 6 bases; nucleotides not matched to a gene: 5. Written as DNA, the CDR3 is TGTGCCAGCAGCGTGACAGGGGTGCCTGAAGCTTTCTTT. Translated, it gives CASSVTGVPEAFF.

This rearrangement joins TRBV30 to TRBJ1-5; unclear D gene. V dropped 2 bases and J dropped 1 base, with 12 bases sitting between them. Germline-derived CDR1 and CDR2 are GTSNPN and SVGIG (reference sequence). CDR3 length equals 15 residues. The CDR3 nucleotides are TGTGCCTGGAGTCTAAAAGACGGGAGCAATCAGCCCCAGCATTTT. It specifies CAWSLKDGSNQPQHF.

V gene TRBV28 combines with J gene TRBJ2-7; D gene unclear. The V end was cut by 10 bases, the J end by 5 bases, with 9 bases between. Germline CDR1 MDHEN, CDR2 SYDVKM. The CDR3 has 10 amino acids. CDR3 sequence: CATSPHEQYF. Written as DNA, the CDR3 is TGTGCCACAAGCCCCCACGAGCAGTACTTC.

This clone showed up just once. V gene TRBV18 combines with J gene TRBJ2-6; D might be TRBD2 (6 bases). Germline CDR1 KGHSH, CDR2 LQKENI. This CDR3 contains 19 residues. V gave up 3 bases and J gave up 0 bases, with 18 bases separating them. The CDR3 nucleotides read TGTGCCAGCTCACCTATGGGACTTCCACTACCCTCTGGGGCCAACGTCCTGACTTTC. Translated: CASSPMGLPLPSGANVLTF.

This clone has just one count. The rearrangement links TRBV7-8 to TRBJ2-7, with 9 positions matching TRBD1. CDR3 length: 14 amino acids. The ends lost 6 bases at V and 4 bases at J; junction bases unmatched: 7. Germline V lookup: CDR1 SGHVS, CDR2 FQNEAQ. The CDR3 DNA sequence: TGTGCCAGCAGATCCGGGACAGGGACTTACGAGCAGTACTTC. Protein product: CASRSGTGTYEQYF.

The chain combines TRBV5-1 with TRBJ2-1; 10 nucleotides match TRBD1. CDR3 length: 16 amino acids. Trimming cost V 1 base and J 6 bases; bases outside gene matches: 7. Germline V gives CDR1 SGHRS, CDR2 YFSETQ. CDR3 sequence: CASSLSRTGGFNEQFF. CDR3 DNA: TGCGCCAGCAGCTTGTCACGGACAGGGGGGTTCAATGAGCAGTTCTTC.

The CDR3 reads CASSSTSWAGGEQYF. The CDR3 DNA is TGTGCCAGCAGCAGCACGTCGTGGGCAGGGGGCGAGCAGTACTTC. This chain uses TRBV7-9 with TRBJ2-7, with 7 bases identical to TRBD1. CDR1 is SEHNR, CDR2 FQNEAQ, per germline (reference sequence). CDR3 length equals 15 residues. Trimming at V came to 5 bases and at J to 6 bases, leaving 13 bases not matched to a gene.

V usage is TRBV7-6 and J usage is TRBJ2-5; TRBD1 aligns across 7 bases. The CDR3 has 15 residues. Losses at the gene ends were 4 bases for V and 5 bases for J; bases not matched to a gene: 10. CDR1 and CDR2 (germline): SGHVS, FNYEAQ. This CDR3 reads CASSSLTGIGETQYF. The CDR3 DNA reads TGTGCCAGCAGCTCGCTGACAGGGATAGGGGAGACCCAGTACTTC.